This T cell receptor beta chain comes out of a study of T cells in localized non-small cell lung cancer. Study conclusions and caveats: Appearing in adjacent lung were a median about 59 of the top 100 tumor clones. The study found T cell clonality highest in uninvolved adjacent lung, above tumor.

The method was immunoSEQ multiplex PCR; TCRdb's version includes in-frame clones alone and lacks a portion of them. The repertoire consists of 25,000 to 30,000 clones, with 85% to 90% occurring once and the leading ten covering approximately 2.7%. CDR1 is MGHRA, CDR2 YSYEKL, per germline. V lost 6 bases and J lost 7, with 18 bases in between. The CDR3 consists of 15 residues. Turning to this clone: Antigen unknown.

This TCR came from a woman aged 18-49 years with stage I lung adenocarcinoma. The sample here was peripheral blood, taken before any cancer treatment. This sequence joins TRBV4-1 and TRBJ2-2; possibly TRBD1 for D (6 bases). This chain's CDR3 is CASRQTGKGIGELFF. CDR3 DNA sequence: TGCGCCAGCAGACAAACAGGGAAAGGGATCGGGGAGCTGTTTTTT.